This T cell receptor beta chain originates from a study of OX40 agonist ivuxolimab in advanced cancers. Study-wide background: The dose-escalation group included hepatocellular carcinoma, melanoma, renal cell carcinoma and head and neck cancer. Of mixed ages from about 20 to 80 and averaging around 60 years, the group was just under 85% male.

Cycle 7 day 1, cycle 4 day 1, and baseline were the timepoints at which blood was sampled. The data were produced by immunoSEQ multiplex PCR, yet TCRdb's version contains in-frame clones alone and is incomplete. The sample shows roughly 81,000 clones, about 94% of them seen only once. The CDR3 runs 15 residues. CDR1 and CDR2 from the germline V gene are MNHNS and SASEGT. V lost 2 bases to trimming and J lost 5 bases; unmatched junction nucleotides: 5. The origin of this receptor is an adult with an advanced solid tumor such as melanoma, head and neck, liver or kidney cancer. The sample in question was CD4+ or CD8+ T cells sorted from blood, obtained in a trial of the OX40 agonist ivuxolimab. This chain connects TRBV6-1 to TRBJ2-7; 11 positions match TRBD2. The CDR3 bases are TGTGCCAGCAGTGAAAGGACTAGCGGGCTGAACGAGCAGTACTTC. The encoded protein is CASSERTSGLNEQYF.